The 26 T cell receptor beta chains given below trace back to one sample, sequenced in a study of vaccination and CD4 T cells after COVID-19 (dated by TCRdb to between 2021 and 2022). The library was prepared using PCR. These reads were obtained on an Illumina iSeq 100. TCR sequencing of DNA from cultured CD4+ T cells used the Oncomine TCR Beta short-read assay at the Johns Hopkins FTIC core. TCRdb itself trimmed the public reads at Q25 with fastp, ran MiXCR and retained productive beta chains. Each entry is one CDR3 protein sequence, shown with its most common DNA and genes. The sample table records roughly 23,000 distinct CDR3 sequences; around 42% of these occur just once. The biggest ten clones account for about a fifth of the sample. This specimen's treatment or condition label, interpreted: approximately 9-day PBMC culture with coronavirus spike peptide pools or control peptides (ViraFEST assay).

The antigens for these receptors are not known. Sequencing was performed on CD4+ T cells from blood, cultured in vitro, taken before SARS-CoV-2 vaccination. The receptors shown here come from a human donor who received a COVID-19 vaccine.

The sample holds a few counts of this clonotype. The rearrangement joins TRBV19 to TRBJ1-2, with D possibly TRBD1 on 6 matching bases. The ends were cut back, 8 bases at V and 0 bases at J, with 10 bases in the middle. The CDR3 totals 13 residues. CDR1 and CDR2 (germline): LNHDA, SQIVND (reference sequence). The CDR3 sequence is CASLGQTNYGYTF. In DNA, the CDR3 is TGTGCCAGTCTCGGACAGACTAACTATGGCTACACCTTC.

V gene TRBV25-1 combines with J gene TRBJ1-1; D might be TRBD1 (5 bases). The CDR3 sequence is 13 residues long. V lost 7 bases, J lost 2 bases, and 11 bases lay in between. Germline V gene sequence: CDR1 MGHDK, CDR2 SYGVNS. The CDR3 protein is CASTLDSNTEAFF. The CDR3 DNA sequence: TGTGCCAGCACCCTAGACAGTAACACTGAAGCTTTCTTT.

V usage is TRBV28 and J usage is TRBJ2-5, with TRBD2 identical over 11 bases. The germline V gene has CDR1 MDHEN and CDR2 SYDVKM. V trimming: 8 bases; J trimming: 5 bases; junction bases outside the gene matches: 7. CDR3 length equals 14 residues. CDR3 sequence (DNA): TGTGCCAGCGTAGCGGGGGGGCCGTTGGAGACCCAGTACTTC. Translation: CASVAGGPLETQYF.

V usage is TRBV10-2 and J usage is TRBJ2-2; no clear D. The germline V gene encodes CDR1 WSHSY and CDR2 SAAADI. The CDR3 is made up of 16 amino acids. Trimming shortened V by 3 bases and J by 3 bases, and 14 bases separated the two germline ends. The CDR3 spells CASSDLGSRDTGELFF. The CDR3 nucleotides read TGCGCCAGCAGTGACTTAGGGTCTCGCGACACCGGGGAGCTGTTTTTT.

The chain couples TRBV12-3 or TRBV12-4 to TRBJ2-7, with 11 bases fitting TRBD2. This CDR3 has 18 amino acids. Losses at the gene ends were 6 bases for V and 0 bases for J; bases not matched to a gene: 13. In DNA, the CDR3 is TGTGCCAGCAGAATCTACCCTGGACTAGCGGGTAGCTCCTACGAGCAGTACTTC. Its translation is CASRIYPGLAGSSYEQYF.

The V and J genes are TRBV14 and TRBJ1-2; D is possibly TRBD1 (6 bases). CDR3 length equals 15 residues. Germline CDR1 and CDR2: SGHDN and FVKESK. Trimming removed 4 bases from V and 4 bases from J, with 16 bases in between. The chain's CDR3 is CASSPGGAGPYGYTF. The CDR3 DNA reads TGTGCCAGCAGCCCCGGGGGGGCAGGACCCTATGGCTACACCTTC.

V usage is TRBV20-1 and J usage is TRBJ2-2; tentatively, D is TRBD1 (7 bases). Trimming took 6 bases from V and 5 from J, leaving 19 bases between them. CDR1 is DFQATT and CDR2 is SNEGSKA in the germline V gene (reference sequence). This CDR3 contains 15 residues. The CDR3, as DNA: TGCAGTGCGATAAAAGCAGGGGGGCTGACCGGGGAGCTGTTTTTT. Residues: CSAIKAGGLTGELFF.

A few counts support this clonotype. The V and J genes are TRBV20-1 and TRBJ2-3; 9 bases align to TRBD2. CDR3 size: 15 residues. J lost 3 bases, V lost 5 bases, and 9 bases had no gene match. Germline V gene lookup returns CDR1 DFQATT and CDR2 SNEGSKA (reference sequence). The DNA of the CDR3 is TGCAGTGCTCCCGGGGTAGCGGGGGTTACAGATACGCAGTATTTT. It translates to CSAPGVAGVTDTQYF.

V usage is TRBV10-3 and J usage is TRBJ2-7, with 7 positions matching TRBD2. The CDR3 loop spans 12 amino acids. V shed 2 bases and J 5 bases; nucleotides not matched to a gene: 0. CDR1 ENHRY and CDR2 SYGVKD come from the germline V gene. CDR3 in amino acids: CAISEGRDEQYF. DNA for the CDR3: TGTGCCATCAGTGAGGGGAGGGACGAGCAGTACTTC.

CDR3 in DNA: TGTGCCAGCAGTGAGGCCAAGTATGGCTACACCTTC. Translation gives CASSEAKYGYTF. This chain uses TRBV25-1 with TRBJ1-2; no clear D gene. Trimming took 3 bases from V and 5 from J, leaving 7 bases between them. Germline assignment: CDR1 MGHDK and CDR2 SYGVNS. This CDR3 spans 12 amino acids.

This clonotype was detected a few times. The J gene is TRBJ1-3, the V gene TRBV6-1; possibly TRBD1 for D (6 bases). The germline gives CDR1 MNHNS, CDR2 SASEGT. CDR3 length: 16 amino acids. V gave up 2 bases and J gave up 8 bases, with 19 bases separating them. The CDR3 bases are TGTGCCAGCAGTGAAAGGCTGGGGGGGCCGGTGGACACCATATATTTT. Protein: CASSERLGGPVDTIYF.

The genes are TRBV10-1 and TRBJ2-2; D gene uncertain. The V and J ends lost 2 bases and 1 base respectively, with 14 bases between them. CDR1 and CDR2 from the germline V gene are WNHNN and SYGVQD (reference sequence). The CDR3 runs 17 residues. CDR3 bases: TGCGCCAGCAGTGAGCCTTACAATTACCAGAACACCGGGGAGCTGTTTTTT. Its protein is CASSEPYNYQNTGELFF.

The chain recombines TRBV4-1 with TRBJ1-2, with D possibly being TRBD1 (5 bases). Germline V gene lookup returns CDR1 MGHRA and CDR2 YSYEKL. V lost 4 bases and J lost 8, with 14 bases in between. CDR3 size: 13 residues. The CDR3 region is CASSPPRGRGYTF. The CDR3 DNA reads TGCGCCAGCAGCCCCCCTAGGGGTCGGGGCTACACCTTC.

The chain combines TRBV6-1 with TRBJ1-1; D gene ambiguous. CDR1 MNHNS and CDR2 SASEGT come from the germline V gene. This CDR3 spans 11 amino acids. Between the trimmed V and J ends, which lost 3 bases and 11 bases, there was a span of 10 bases. CDR3 residues: CASSEIIPAFF. The CDR3 DNA reads as TGTGCCAGCAGTGAGATTATTCCGGCTTTCTTT.

The V gene is TRBV4-1, the J gene TRBJ2-3; the D is unclear. Between the trimmed V and J ends, which lost 0 bases and 6 bases, there was a span of 7 bases. Germline V gene data show CDR1 as MGHRA and CDR2 as YSYEKL. The CDR3 has 13 residues. This CDR3 reads CASSQDDRDTQYF. CDR3 nucleotides: TGCGCCAGCAGCCAAGATGACCGGGATACGCAGTATTTT.

V gene TRBV12-3 or TRBV12-4 combines with J gene TRBJ1-5, with D unclear. This CDR3 contains 15 residues. Trimming shortened V by 1 base and J by 3 bases, and 10 bases separated the two germline ends. The CDR3 DNA reads as TGTGCCAGCAGTTTAGGTGGGCGTACCAATCAGCCCCAGCATTTT. The encoded protein is CASSLGGRTNQPQHF.

The rearrangement joins TRBV4-2 to TRBJ2-7; unclear D gene. The CDR3 is 14 residues long. V gave up 3 bases and J gave up 1 base, with 10 bases separating them. Germline loops: CDR1 LGHNA, CDR2 YNFKEQ. DNA of the CDR3: TGTGCCAGCAGCCACGTCGACCGATCCTACGAGCAGTACTTC. This sequence encodes CASSHVDRSYEQYF.

This clonotype has more than one count but fewer than ten. V gene TRBV30 combines with J gene TRBJ1-1; 12 nucleotides line up with TRBD1. Germline values: CDR1 GTSNPN, CDR2 SVGIG (reference sequence). The ends lost 2 bases at V and 4 bases at J; junction bases unmatched: 14. The CDR3 totals 18 residues. CDR3 coding DNA: TGTGCCTGGAGTAAAGGGACAGGGGGCATGATTGGTGGCACTGAAGCTTTCTTT. It specifies CAWSKGTGGMIGGTEAFF.

The chain employs TRBV14 and TRBJ1-1; D gene uncertain. V lost 0 bases, J lost 1 base, and 3 bases lay in between. Germline V gene sequence: CDR1 SGHDN, CDR2 FVKESK. The CDR3 consists of 13 residues. In DNA, the CDR3 is TGTGCCAGCAGCCAAGATGGGAACACTGAAGCTTTCTTT. It codes for CASSQDGNTEAFF.

This clonotype was detected only a few times. The chain combines TRBV7-8 with TRBJ2-7; D ambiguous. Germline loops: CDR1 SGHVS, CDR2 FQNEAQ. The CDR3 totals 14 residues. The V gene lost 1 base and the J gene lost 2 bases, with 9 bases spanning the gap. The CDR3 here is CASSLVRRTYEQYF. CDR3 in DNA: TGTGCCAGCAGCTTAGTTAGACGGACCTACGAGCAGTACTTC.

The chain uses TRBV14 and TRBJ2-1, with D unclear. The CDR3 covers 16 residues. Trimming took off 3 bases at V and 0 bases at J, with 12 bases between the two ends. Germline V gene data show CDR1 as SGHDN and CDR2 as FVKESK. In DNA form, the CDR3 reads TGTGCCAGCAGCCACCCCACGGTTCGCTCCTACAATGAGCAGTTCTTC. Its translation is CASSHPTVRSYNEQFF.

This clonotype has just a few counts. The V and J genes are TRBV5-5 and TRBJ1-1; D is ambiguous. Trimming pared 4 bases from V and 4 bases from J, leaving 14 bases between. In germline, CDR1 is SGHKS, CDR2 YYEKEE (reference sequence). The CDR3 loop spans 14 amino acids. CDR3 loop: CASSQTRESTEAFF. The CDR3 nucleotides are TGTGCCAGCAGCCAGACACGAGAGAGCACTGAAGCTTTCTTT.

J is TRBJ2-7 and V is TRBV27; D not certain. The CDR3 spans 16 residues. Between the trimmed V and J ends, which lost 2 bases and 7 bases, there was a span of 21 bases. The germline V gene encodes CDR1 MNHEY and CDR2 SMNVEV (reference sequence). The DNA of the CDR3 is TGTGCCAGCAGTTTAAGGCTCCGTACTCCCCCTCGGGAGCAGTACTTC. Residues: CASSLRLRTPPREQYF.

The gene calls are TRBV30 and TRBJ2-5; 9 nucleotides agree with TRBD2. The V segment lost 0 bases and the J segment 5 bases; nucleotides outside the gene matches: 7. The CDR3 consists of 15 residues. Per the germline V gene, CDR1 is GTSNPN and CDR2 is SVGIG (reference sequence). CDR3 nucleotide sequence: TGTGCCTGGAGTGTACGTGCGGGGGGGCGGGAGACCCAGTACTTC. It codes for CAWSVRAGGRETQYF. The whole variable domain, remainder taken from reference TRBV30 and TRBJ2-5, is SQTIHQWPATLVQPVGSPLSLECTVEGTSNPNLYWYRQAAGRGLQLLFYSVGIGQISSEVPQNLSASRPQDRQFILSSKKLLLSDSGFYLCAWSVRAGGRETQYFGPGTRLLVL.

The chain carries TRBV6-1 and TRBJ2-4; D gene ambiguous. V was shortened by 1 base and J by 0 bases, with 7 bases between the two germline ends. The CDR3 length is 15 residues. Germline loops: CDR1 MNHNS, CDR2 SASEGT. DNA for the CDR3: TGTGCCAGCAGTGAAGAGGGTTTAGCCAAAAACATTCAGTACTTC. Its protein product is CASSEEGLAKNIQYF.

The V call is TRBV19, the J call TRBJ1-2, with 11 bases matching TRBD1. The CDR3 covers 16 residues. Unmatched junction bases numbered 7, after V lost 4 bases and J lost 3 bases. The V gene's germline CDR1 is LNHDA and CDR2 SQIVND (reference sequence). The CDR3 region has the DNA TGTGCCAGTAGTAACCCCGGGACAGGGGGTCACTATGGCTACACCTTC. Encoded protein: CASSNPGTGGHYGYTF.